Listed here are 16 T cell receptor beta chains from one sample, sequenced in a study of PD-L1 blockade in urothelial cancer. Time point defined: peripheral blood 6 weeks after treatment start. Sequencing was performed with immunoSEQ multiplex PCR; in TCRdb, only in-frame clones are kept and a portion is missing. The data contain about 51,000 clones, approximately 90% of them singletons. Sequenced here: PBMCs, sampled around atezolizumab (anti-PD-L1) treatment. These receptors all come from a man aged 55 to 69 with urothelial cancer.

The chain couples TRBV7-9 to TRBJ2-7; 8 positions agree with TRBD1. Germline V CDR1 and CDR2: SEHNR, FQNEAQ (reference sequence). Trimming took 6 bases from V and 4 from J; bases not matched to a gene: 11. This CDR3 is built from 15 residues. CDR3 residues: CASRSTGDPAYEQYF. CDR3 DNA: TGTGCCAGCAGATCGACAGGGGATCCCGCGTACGAGCAGTACTTC.

CDR3 sequence: CASRPGSNSPLHF. Written as DNA, the CDR3 is TGTGCCAGCAGGCCGGGTTCAAATTCACCCCTCCACTTT. The chain combines TRBV6-5 with TRBJ1-6; D is unresolved. V shed 6 bases and J shed 7 bases, with 10 bases lying between them. CDR3 length equals 13 residues. From germline, CDR1 is MNHEY and CDR2 SVGAGI.

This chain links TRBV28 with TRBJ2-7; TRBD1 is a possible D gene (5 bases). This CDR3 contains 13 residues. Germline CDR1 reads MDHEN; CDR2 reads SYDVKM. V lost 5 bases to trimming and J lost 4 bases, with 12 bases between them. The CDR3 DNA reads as TGTGCCAGCAGTGTGACAGAGAAATACGAGCAGTACTTC. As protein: CASSVTEKYEQYF.

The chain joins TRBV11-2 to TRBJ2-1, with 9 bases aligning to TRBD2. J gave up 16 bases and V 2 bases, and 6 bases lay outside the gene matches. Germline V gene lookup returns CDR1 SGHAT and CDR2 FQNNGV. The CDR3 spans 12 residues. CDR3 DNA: TGTGCCAGCAGCTTATATGCGGGAGGGCGCTTCTTC. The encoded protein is CASSLYAGGRFF. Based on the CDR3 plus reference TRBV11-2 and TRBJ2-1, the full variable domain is EAGVAQSPRYKIIEKRQSVAFWCNPISGHATLYWYQQILGQGPKLLIQFQNNGVVDDSQLPKDRFSAERLKGVDSTLKIQPAKLEDSAVYLCASSLYAGGRFFGPGTRLTVL.

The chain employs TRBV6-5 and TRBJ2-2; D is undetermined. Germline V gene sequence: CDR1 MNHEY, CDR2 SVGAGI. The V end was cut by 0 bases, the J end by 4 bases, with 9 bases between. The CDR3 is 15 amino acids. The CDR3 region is CASSYSGRSTGELFF. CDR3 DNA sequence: TGTGCCAGCAGTTACTCGGGCAGATCCACCGGGGAGCTGTTTTTT.

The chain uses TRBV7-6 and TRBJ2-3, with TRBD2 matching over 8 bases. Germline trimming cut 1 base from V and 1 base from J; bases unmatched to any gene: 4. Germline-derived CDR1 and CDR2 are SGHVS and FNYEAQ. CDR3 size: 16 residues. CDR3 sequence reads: CASSLEVSGGTDTQYF. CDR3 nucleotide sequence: TGTGCCAGCAGCTTAGAGGTTAGCGGGGGCACAGATACGCAGTATTTT.

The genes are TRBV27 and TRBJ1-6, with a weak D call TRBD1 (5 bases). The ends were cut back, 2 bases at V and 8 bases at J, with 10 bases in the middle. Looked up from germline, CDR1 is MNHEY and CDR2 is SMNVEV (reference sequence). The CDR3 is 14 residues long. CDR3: CASSLRGRDSPLHF. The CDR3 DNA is TGTGCCAGCAGTTTAAGGGGCCGGGATTCACCCCTCCACTTT.

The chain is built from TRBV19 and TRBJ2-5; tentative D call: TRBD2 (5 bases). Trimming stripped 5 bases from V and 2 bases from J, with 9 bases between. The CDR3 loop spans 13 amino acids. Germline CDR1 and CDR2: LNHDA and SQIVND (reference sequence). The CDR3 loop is CASSETTQETQYF. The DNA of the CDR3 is TGTGCCAGTAGTGAGACTACACAAGAGACCCAGTACTTC.

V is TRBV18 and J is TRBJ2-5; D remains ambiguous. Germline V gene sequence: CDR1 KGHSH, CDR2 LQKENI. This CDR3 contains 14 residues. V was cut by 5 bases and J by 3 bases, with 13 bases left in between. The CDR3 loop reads CASSSRSAKETQYF. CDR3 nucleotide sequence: TGTGCCAGCTCATCCCGGAGCGCAAAAGAGACCCAGTACTTC.

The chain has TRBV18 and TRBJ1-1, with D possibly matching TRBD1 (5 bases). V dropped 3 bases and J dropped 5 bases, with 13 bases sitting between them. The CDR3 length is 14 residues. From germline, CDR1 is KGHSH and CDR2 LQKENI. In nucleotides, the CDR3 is TGTGCCAGCTCACCGGGGCAGGGTTTGACTGAAGCTTTCTTT. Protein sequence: CASSPGQGLTEAFF. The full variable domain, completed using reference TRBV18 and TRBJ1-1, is NAGVMQNPRHLVRRRGQEARLRCSPMKGHSHVYWYRQLPEEGLKFMVYLQKENIIDESGMPKERFSAEFPKEGPSILRIQQVVRGDSAAYFCASSPGQGLTEAFFGQGTRLTVV.

The CDR3 sequence is CASTRGPGHLISSTDTQYF. The DNA for the CDR3 is TGTGCCAGCACCCGAGGGCCGGGACACCTCATCTCTAGCACAGATACGCAGTATTTT. The J gene is TRBJ2-3, the V gene TRBV21-1; the table's D gene call, TRBD1, was not cross checked with the DNA. TRBV21-1 is deemed a pseudogene. The CDR3 runs to 19 residues.

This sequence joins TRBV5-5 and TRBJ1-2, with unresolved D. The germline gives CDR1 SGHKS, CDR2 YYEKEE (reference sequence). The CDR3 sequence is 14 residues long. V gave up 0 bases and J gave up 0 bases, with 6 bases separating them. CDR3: CASSLAETNYGYTF. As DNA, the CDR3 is TGTGCCAGCAGCTTGGCGGAGACTAACTATGGCTACACCTTC.

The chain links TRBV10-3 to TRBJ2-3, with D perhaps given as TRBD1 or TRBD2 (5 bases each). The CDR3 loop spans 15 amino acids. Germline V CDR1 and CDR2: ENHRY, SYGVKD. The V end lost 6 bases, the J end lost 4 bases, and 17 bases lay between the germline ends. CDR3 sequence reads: CAISEGQEGADTQYF. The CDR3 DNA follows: TGTGCCATCAGCGAGGGGCAAGAAGGTGCAGATACGCAGTATTTT.

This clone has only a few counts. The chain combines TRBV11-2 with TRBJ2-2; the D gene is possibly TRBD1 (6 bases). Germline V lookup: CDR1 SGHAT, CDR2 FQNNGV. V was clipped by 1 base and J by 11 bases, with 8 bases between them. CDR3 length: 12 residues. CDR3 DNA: TGTGCCAGCAGCTTAGCCAGGGGCGAGCTGTTTTTT. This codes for CASSLARGELFF.

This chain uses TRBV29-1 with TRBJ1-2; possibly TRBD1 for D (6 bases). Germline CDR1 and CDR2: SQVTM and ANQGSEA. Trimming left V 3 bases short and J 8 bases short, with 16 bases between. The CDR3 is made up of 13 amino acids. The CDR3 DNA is TGCAGCGTTGAGCCCGCAGGGACAAGCGGCTACACCTTC. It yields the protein CSVEPAGTSGYTF. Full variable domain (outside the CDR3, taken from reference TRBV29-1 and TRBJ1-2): SAVISQKPSRDICQRGTSLTIQCQVDSQVTMMFWYRQQPGQSLTLIATANQGSEATYESGFVIDKFPISRPNLTFSTLTVSNMSPEDSSIYLCSVEPAGTSGYTFGSGTRLTVV.

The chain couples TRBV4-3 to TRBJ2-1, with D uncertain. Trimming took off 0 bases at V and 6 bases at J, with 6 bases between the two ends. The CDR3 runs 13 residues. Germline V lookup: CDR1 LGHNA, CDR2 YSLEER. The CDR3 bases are TGCGCCAGCAGCCAAGAGCACGGCAATGAGCAGTTCTTC. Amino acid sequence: CASSQEHGNEQFF.